Reported below is one TCR beta chain. These data belong to a study of CD8 T cells in Susac syndrome. Random hexamers were used to reverse transcribe the RNA input (about 0.5 to 1 ug). TCRdb itself ran the immunoSEQ multiplex PCR reads through MiXCR, one entry per CDR3 protein. The data hold some 190,000 distinct CDR3 sequences, with roughly 94% observed a single time. V shed 0 bases and J shed 4 bases, with 13 bases lying between them. The germline gives CDR1 SGDLS, CDR2 YYNGEE. This CDR3 is 15 amino acids long. The sequenced sample consisted of CD4+ T cells from PBMCs. The TCR comes from a human donor in good health. The V and J genes are TRBV9 and TRBJ1-1; D possibly corresponds to TRBD1 (6 bases). CDR3 DNA: TGTGCCAGCAGCGTAGCCGGCAGGGGAGCCACTGAAGCTTTCTTT. Its protein product is CASSVAGRGATEAFF.